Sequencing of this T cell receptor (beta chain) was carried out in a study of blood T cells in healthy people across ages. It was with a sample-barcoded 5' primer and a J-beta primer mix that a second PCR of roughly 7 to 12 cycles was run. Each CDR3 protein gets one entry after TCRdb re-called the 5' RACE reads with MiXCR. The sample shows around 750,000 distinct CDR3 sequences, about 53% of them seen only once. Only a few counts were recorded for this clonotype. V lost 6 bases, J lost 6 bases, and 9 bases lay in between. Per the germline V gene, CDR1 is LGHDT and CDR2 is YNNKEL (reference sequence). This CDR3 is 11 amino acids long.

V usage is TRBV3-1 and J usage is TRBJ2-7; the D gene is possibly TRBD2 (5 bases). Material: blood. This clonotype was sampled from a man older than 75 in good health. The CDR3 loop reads CASRGRGEQYF. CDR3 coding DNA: TGTGCCAGCAGGGGTCGGGGCGAGCAGTACTTC.